The sequence of this T cell receptor (beta chain) was determined in a study of cytotoxic CD8 clonotypes in ibrutinib-treated CLL. CDR1 is SGDLS, CDR2 YYNGEE, per germline. The CDR3 length is 14 residues. Trimming took off 3 bases at V and 0 bases at J, with 6 bases between the two ends. TCRdb's table, derived via immunoSEQ multiplex PCR, lists solely in-frame clones and lacks some. Among some 25,000 clones listed, roughly 69% were seen once. This chain links TRBV9 with TRBJ1-4, with D uncertain. This receptor was identified in a human donor with chronic lymphocytic leukemia. The sample was PBMCs, taken at disease progression, from a patient treated with ibrutinib. CDR3 bases: TGTGCCAGCAGCGCAGTCGCAACTAATGAAAAACTGTTTTTT. Amino acids: CASSAVATNEKLFF.